This paragraph reports one T cell receptor beta chain. Methods used by the authors: Estimation of nucleated cell counts was performed using reference gene primer amplification. Clones were sequenced by immunoSEQ multiplex PCR, and TCRdb holds only the in-frame ones, with some missing. V and J calls and clone size are copied from that table; D and trimming were computed from the DNA. This table has 200,000 to 250,000 clones, around 86% appearing once. The data stem from a study of blood T cell repertoires in COVID-19. Turning to the study itself: Acute and convalescent COVID-19 samples came from the United States, Italy and Spain. The cDNA or gDNA used as material had been derived from T cells, B-cell-depleted T cells, or PBMCs.

Losses at the gene ends were 5 bases for V and 4 bases for J; bases not matched to a gene: 10. The germline CDR1 and CDR2 sequences are SGHTA and FQGTGA. The CDR3 contains 15 residues. The source is a woman aged 65 to 85 with COVID-19, enrolled during active disease. J is TRBJ2-7 and V is TRBV7-3, with 8 bases fitting TRBD2. The specimen was peripheral blood. CDR3 amino acids: CASSPGGGLRYEQYF. DNA of the CDR3: TGTGCCAGCAGCCCCGGGGGGGGACTCCGGTACGAGCAGTACTTC.